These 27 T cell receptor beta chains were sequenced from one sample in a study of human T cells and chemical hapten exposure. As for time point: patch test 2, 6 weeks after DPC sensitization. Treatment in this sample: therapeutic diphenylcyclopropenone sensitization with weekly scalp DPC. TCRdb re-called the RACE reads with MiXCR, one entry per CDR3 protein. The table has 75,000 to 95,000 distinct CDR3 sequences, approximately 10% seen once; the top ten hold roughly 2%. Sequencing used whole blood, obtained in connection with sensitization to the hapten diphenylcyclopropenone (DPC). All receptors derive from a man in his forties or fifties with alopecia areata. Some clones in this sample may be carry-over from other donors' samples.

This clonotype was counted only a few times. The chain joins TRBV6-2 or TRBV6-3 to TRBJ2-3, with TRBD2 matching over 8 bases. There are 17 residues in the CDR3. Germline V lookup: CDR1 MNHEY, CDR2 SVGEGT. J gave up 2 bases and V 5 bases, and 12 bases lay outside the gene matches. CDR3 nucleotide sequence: TGTGCCAGCAGTCTTCTAGCAGCCGGGAGGGTCACAGATACGCAGTATTTT. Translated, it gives CASSLLAAGRVTDTQYF.

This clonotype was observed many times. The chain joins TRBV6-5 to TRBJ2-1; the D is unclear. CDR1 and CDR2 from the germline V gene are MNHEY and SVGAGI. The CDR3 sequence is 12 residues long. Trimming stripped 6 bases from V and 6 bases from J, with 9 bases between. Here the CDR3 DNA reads TGTGCCAGCAGCCAGCCGGGCAATGAGCAGTTCTTC. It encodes CASSQPGNEQFF.

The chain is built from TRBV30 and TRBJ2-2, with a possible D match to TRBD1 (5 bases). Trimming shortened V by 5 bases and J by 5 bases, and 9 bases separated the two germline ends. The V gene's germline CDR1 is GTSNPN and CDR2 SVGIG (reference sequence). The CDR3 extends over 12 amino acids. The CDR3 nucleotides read TGTGCCTGGGGCAGGGTAACCGGGGAGCTGTTTTTT. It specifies CAWGRVTGELFF.

This chain's CDR3 is CASTSTHNEQFF. The CDR3, as DNA: TGTGCCAGCACTAGCACCCACAATGAGCAGTTCTTC. The chain has TRBV6-2 or TRBV6-3 and TRBJ2-1; D is perhaps TRBD2 (5 bases). Trimming took off 7 bases at V and 5 bases at J, with 9 bases between the two ends. Germline loops: CDR1 MNHEY, CDR2 SVGEGT. The CDR3 consists of 12 residues.

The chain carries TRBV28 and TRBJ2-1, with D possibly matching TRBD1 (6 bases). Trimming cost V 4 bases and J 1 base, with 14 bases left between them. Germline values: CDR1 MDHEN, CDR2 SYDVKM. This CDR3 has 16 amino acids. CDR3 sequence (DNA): TGTGCCAGCAGTTCAGGGGACATGCGTTCCTACAATGAGCAGTTCTTC. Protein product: CASSSGDMRSYNEQFF.

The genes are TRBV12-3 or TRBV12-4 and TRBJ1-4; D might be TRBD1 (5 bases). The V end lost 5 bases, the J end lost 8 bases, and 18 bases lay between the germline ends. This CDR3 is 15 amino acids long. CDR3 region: CASSPLGTVGEKLFF. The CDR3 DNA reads TGTGCCAGCAGTCCCCTCGGGACGGTAGGAGAAAAACTGTTTTTT.

CDR3 DNA sequence: TGTGCCAGCAGGGGGGGACGGTACTACAATGAGCAGTTCTTC. It codes for CASRGGRYYNEQFF. The chain uses TRBV2 and TRBJ2-1; D perhaps matches TRBD2 (6 bases). The CDR3 runs 14 residues. The V gene lost 6 bases and the J gene lost 3 bases, with 12 bases spanning the gap. The germline CDR1 and CDR2 sequences are SNHLY and FYNNEI.

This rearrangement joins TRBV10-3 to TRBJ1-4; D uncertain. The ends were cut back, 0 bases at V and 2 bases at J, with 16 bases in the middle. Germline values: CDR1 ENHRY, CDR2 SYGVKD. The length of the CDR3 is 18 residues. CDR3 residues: CAISESDPPRGTNEKLFF. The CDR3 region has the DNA TGTGCCATCAGTGAGTCGGACCCACCGCGAGGGACTAATGAAAAACTGTTTTTT.

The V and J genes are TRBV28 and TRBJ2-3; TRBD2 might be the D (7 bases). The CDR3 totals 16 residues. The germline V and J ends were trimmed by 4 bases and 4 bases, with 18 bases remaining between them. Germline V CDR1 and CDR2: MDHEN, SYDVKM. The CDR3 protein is CASSSLGAGVADTQYF. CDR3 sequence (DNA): TGTGCCAGCAGTTCCTTGGGGGCGGGAGTGGCAGATACGCAGTATTTT.

Here the CDR3 reads CASSGTGTGNTIYF. The CDR3 bases are TGTGCCAGCAGTGGGACAGGGACTGGAAACACCATATATTTT. The V and J genes are TRBV2 and TRBJ1-3, with 8 bases aligning to TRBD1. J lost 2 bases, V lost 4 bases, and 1 base had no gene match. Germline CDR1 SNHLY, CDR2 FYNNEI. The CDR3 runs to 14 residues. The full variable domain, in which reference TRBV2 and TRBJ1-3 provide the parts outside the CDR3, is EPEVTQTPSHQVTQMGQEVILRCVPISNHLYFYWYRQILGQKVEFLVSFYNNEISEKSEIFDDQFSVERPDGSNFTLKIRSTKLEDSAMYFCASSGTGTGNTIYFGEGSWLTVV.

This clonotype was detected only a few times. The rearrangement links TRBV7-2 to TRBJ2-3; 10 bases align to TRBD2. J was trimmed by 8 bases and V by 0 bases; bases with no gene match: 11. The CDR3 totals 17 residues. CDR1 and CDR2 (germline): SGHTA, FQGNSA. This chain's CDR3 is CASSLAIAGGLGGTQYF. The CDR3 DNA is TGTGCCAGCAGCTTAGCTATAGCGGGAGGACTCGGCGGTACGCAGTATTTT. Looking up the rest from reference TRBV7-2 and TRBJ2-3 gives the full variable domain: GAGVSQSPSNKVTEKGKDVELRCDPISGHTALYWYRQSLGQGLEFLIYFQGNSAPDKSGLPSDRFSAERTGGSVSTLTIQRTQQEDSAVYLCASSLAIAGGLGGTQYFGPGTRLTVL.

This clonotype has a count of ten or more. This CDR3 reads CASRTGTGRFEQYF. The CDR3 DNA is TGTGCCAGCAGGACCGGGACAGGGCGGTTCGAGCAGTACTTC. The rearrangement joins TRBV28 to TRBJ2-7, with 9 bases that match TRBD1. V shed 6 bases, J shed 6 bases, and the junction held 9 bases outside the gene matches. Per germline, CDR1 MDHEN and CDR2 SYDVKM. CDR3 length: 14 residues.

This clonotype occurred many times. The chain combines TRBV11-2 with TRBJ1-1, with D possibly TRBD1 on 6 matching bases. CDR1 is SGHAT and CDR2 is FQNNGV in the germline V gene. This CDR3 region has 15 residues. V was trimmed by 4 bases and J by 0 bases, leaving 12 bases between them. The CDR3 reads CASSSRGVMNTEAFF. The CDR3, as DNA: TGTGCCAGCAGCTCCAGGGGCGTCATGAACACTGAAGCTTTCTTT.

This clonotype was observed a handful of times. The DNA for the CDR3 is TGTGCCAGCAGTTACGGACTAGCGGTCTACGAGCAGTACGTC. Translated, it gives CASSYGLAVYEQYV. This chain uses TRBV6-2 or TRBV6-3 with TRBJ2-7, with 10 bases that match TRBD2. The CDR3 has 14 amino acids. Germline V CDR1 and CDR2: MNHEY, SVGEGT. V shed 2 bases and J 3 bases; nucleotides not matched to a gene: 1.

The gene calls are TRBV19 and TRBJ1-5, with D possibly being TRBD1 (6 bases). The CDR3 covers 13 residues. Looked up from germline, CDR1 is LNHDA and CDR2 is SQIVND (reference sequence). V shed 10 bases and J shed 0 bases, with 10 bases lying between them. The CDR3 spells CATGTFSNQPQHF. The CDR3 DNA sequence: TGTGCCACCGGGACATTTAGCAATCAGCCCCAGCATTTT.

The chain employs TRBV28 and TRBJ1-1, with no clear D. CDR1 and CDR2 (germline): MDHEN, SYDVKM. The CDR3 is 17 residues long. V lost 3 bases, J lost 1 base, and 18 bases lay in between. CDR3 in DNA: TGTGCCAGCAGTTTCATAGGCGAAGGACGGTGGAACACTGAAGCTTTCTTT. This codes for CASSFIGEGRWNTEAFF. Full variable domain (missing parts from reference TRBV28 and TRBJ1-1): DVKVTQSSRYLVKRTGEKVFLECVQDMDHENMFWYRQDPGLGLRLIYFSYDVKMKEKGDIPEGYSVSREKKERFSLILESASTNQTSMYLCASSFIGEGRWNTEAFFGQGTRLTVV.

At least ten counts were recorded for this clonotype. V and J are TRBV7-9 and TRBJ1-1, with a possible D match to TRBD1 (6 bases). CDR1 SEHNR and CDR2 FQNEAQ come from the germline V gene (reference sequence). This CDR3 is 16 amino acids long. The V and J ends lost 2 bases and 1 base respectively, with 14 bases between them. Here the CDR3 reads CASSLRAGAGNTEAFF. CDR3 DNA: TGTGCCAGCAGCTTAAGGGCAGGGGCAGGGAACACTGAAGCTTTCTTT.

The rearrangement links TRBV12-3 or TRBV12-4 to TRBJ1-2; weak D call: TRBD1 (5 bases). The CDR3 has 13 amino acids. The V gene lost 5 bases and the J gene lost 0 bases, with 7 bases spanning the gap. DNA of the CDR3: TGTGCCAGCAGTACACAGGCTAACTATGGCTACACCTTC. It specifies CASSTQANYGYTF.

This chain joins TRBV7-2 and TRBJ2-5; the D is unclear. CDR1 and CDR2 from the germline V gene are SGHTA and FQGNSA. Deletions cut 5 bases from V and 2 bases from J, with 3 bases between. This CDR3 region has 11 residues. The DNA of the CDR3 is TGTGCCAGCAGCATACAAGAGACCCAGTACTTC. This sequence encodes CASSIQETQYF.

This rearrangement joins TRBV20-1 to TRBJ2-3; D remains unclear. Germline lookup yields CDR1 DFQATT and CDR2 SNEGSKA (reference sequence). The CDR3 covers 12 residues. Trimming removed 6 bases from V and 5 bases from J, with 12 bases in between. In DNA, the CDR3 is TGCAGTGCGTCCCGGCCGAAAGATACGCAGTATTTT. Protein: CSASRPKDTQYF.

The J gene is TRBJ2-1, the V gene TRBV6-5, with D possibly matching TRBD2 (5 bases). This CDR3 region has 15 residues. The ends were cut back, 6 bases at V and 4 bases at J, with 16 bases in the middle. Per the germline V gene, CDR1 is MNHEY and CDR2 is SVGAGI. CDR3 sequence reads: CASSISPSGYNEQFF. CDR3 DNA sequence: TGTGCCAGCAGCATCTCCCCCTCGGGGTACAATGAGCAGTTCTTC.

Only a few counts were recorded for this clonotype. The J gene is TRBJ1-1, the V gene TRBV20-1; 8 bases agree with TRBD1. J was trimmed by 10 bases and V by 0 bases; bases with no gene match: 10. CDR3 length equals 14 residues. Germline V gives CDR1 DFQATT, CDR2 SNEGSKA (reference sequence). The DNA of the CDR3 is TGCAGTGCTAGAGATCAGTCAGGGGGCTATGCAGCTTTCTTT. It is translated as CSARDQSGGYAAFF.

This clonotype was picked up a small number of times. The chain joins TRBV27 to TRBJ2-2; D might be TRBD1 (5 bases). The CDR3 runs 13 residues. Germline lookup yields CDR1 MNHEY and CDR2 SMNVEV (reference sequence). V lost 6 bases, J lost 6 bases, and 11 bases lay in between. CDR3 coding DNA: TGTGCCAGCAGGGGGCAGGGTGCCGGGGAGCTGTTTTTT. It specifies CASRGQGAGELFF.

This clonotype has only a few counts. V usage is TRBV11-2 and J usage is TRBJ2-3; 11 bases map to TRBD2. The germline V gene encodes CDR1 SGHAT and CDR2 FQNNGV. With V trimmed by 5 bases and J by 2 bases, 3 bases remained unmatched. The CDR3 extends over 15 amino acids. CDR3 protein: CASSLGLAATDTQYF. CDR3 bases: TGTGCCAGCAGCCTGGGACTAGCGGCCACAGATACGCAGTATTTT. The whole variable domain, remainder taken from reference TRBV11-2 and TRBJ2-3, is EAGVAQSPRYKIIEKRQSVAFWCNPISGHATLYWYQQILGQGPKLLIQFQNNGVVDDSQLPKDRFSAERLKGVDSTLKIQPAKLEDSAVYLCASSLGLAATDTQYFGPGTRLTVL.

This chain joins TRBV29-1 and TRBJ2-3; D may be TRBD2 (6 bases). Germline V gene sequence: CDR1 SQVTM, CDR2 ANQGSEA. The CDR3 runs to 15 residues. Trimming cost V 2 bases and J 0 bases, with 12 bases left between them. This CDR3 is CSVESAGTSTDTQYF. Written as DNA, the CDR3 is TGCAGCGTTGAATCAGCAGGGACTAGCACAGATACGCAGTATTTT.

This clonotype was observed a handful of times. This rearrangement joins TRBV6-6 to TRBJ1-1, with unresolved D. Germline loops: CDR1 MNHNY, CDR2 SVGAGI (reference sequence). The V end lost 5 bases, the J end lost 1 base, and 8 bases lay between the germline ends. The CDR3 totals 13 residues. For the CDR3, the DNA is TGTGCCAGCAGTGTCATCAAGAACACTGAAGCTTTCTTT. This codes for CASSVIKNTEAFF.

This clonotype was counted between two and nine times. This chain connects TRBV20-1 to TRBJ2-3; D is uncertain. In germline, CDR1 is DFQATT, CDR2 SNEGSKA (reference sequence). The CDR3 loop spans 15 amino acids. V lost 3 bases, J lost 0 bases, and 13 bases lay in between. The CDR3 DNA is TGCAGTGCTAGGTCCCCCAAAACTAGCACAGATACGCAGTATTTT. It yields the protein CSARSPKTSTDTQYF.